This T cell receptor (beta chain) was identified during a study of blood T cell repertoires in COVID-19. J lost 7 bases, V lost 5 bases, and 10 bases had no gene match. This CDR3 is 17 amino acids long. From germline, CDR1 is SGHTA and CDR2 FQGNSA. Repertoires were generated with immunoSEQ multiplex PCR, while TCRdb's copy carries only in-frame clones and drops some. In the table there are 300,000 or so clones, approximately 90% of which are singletons. Sequenced sample: peripheral blood. The J gene is TRBJ2-1, the V gene TRBV7-2; 14 bases map to TRBD2. The receptor was isolated from a woman aged 25 to 39 with COVID-19, enrolled during active disease. Here the CDR3 reads CASSPRTSGRRLNEQFF. CDR3 coding DNA: TGTGCCAGCAGCCCCCGGACTAGCGGGAGGAGGTTGAATGAGCAGTTCTTC.